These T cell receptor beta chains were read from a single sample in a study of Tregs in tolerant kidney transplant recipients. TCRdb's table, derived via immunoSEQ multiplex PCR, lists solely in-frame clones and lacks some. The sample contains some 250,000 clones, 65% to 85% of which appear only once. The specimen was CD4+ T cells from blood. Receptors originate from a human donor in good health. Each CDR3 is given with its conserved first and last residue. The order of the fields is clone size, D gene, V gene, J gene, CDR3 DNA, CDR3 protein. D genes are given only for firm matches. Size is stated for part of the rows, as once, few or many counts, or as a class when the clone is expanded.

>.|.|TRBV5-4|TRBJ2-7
TGTGCCAGCAGCTCTGGAATAGCGAGCTACGAGCAGTACTTC
CASSSGIASYEQYF
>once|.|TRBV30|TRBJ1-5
TGTGCCTGGAGTTTGGGGAAAACTCAGCCTCAGCATTTT
CAWSLGKTQPQHF
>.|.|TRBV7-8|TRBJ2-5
TGTGCCAGCAGCTTACGGAGGGACTCTAAAGAGACCCAGTACTTC
CASSLRRDSKETQYF
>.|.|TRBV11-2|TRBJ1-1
TGTGCCAGCAGCCTCCGCCTAGGACAAATGAACACTGAAGCTTTCTTT
CASSLRLGQMNTEAFF
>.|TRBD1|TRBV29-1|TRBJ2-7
TGCAGCGTTGAGACAGGGGGCTACGAGCAGTACTTC
CSVETGGYEQYF
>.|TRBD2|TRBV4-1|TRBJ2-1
TGCGCCAGCAGCCAAGATCTAACTAGCGGAAGCGGTGAGCAGTTCTTC
CASSQDLTSGSGEQFF
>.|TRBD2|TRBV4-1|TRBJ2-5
TGCGCCAGCAGCCAAGAAGGGGACGGCGTAGCGGGGCCCGGGGACCAGTACTTC
CASSQEGDGVAGPGDQYF
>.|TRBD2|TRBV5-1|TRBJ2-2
TGCGCCAGCAGCTTGGAGCTAGCGGGGGGGCCCGCCGGGGAGCTGTTTTTT
CASSLELAGGPAGELFF
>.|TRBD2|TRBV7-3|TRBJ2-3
TGTGCCAGCAGCTCCCAACCGCCGGGACTAGCAAGGACAGATACGCAGTATTTT
CASSSQPPGLARTDTQYF
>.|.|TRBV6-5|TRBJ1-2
TGTGCCAGCCGGCGGACAGCCTCTAACTATGGCTACACCTTC
CASRRTASNYGYTF
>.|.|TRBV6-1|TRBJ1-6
TGTGCCAGCAGCGAAGAAGGGCAATCCTCACCCCTCCACTTT
CASSEEGQSSPLHF
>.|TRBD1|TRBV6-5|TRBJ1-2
TGTGCCAGCAGTTACTCGAGACAGGGAACCTATGGCTACACCTTC
CASSYSRQGTYGYTF
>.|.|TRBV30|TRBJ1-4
TGTGCCTGGAGCTATAGAGAGCCAGGGGCCGAAAAACTGTTTTTT
CAWSYREPGAEKLFF
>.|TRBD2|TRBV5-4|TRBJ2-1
TGTGCCAGCAGCTTGGGGGGACTAGCGGGACTCCGAAACTACAATGAGCAGTTCTTC
CASSLGGLAGLRNYNEQFF
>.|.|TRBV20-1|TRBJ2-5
TGCAGTGCTAGTAGTAGGGAGACCCAGTACTTC
CSASSRETQYF
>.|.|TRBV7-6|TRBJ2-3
TGTGCCAGCAGCTTAGTTCTCGGATCGGAGGCAGATACGCAGTATTTT
CASSLVLGSEADTQYF
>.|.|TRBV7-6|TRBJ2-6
TGTGCCAGCAGCCCAGGGCTATTTAACTCTGGGGCCAACGTCCTGACTTTC
CASSPGLFNSGANVLTF
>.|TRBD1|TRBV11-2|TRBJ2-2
TGTGCCAGCAGCCCCAACAGGGGGCGCACCGGGGAGCTGTTTTTT
CASSPNRGRTGELFF
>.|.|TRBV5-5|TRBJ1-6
TGTGCCAGCAGTCCTTTGGGGATGTCCTATAATTCACCCCTCCACTTT
CASSPLGMSYNSPLHF
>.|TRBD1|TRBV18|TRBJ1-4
TGTGCCAGCTCACCCCAGGGGGCGAGGGAAAAACTGTTTTTT
CASSPQGAREKLFF
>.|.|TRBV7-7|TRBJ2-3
TGTGCTAGCAGCTACAGCGGGAGCACAGATACGCAGTATTTT
CASSYSGSTDTQYF
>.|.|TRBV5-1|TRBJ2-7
TGCGCCAGCAGCTTGGCGGAATCAGAACGGTACTCCTACGAGCAGTACTTC
CASSLAESERYSYEQYF
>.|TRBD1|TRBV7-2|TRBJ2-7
TGTGCCAGCAGCTCTGACAGGGGACGCTACGAGCAGTACTTC
CASSSDRGRYEQYF
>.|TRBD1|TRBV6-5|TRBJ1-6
TGTGCCAGCAGTTATGGGACAGGGGACTCACCCCTCCACTTT
CASSYGTGDSPLHF